A selection of T cell receptor beta chains follows, all from one sample in a study of cytotoxic CD8 clonotypes in ibrutinib-treated CLL. Clones were sequenced by immunoSEQ multiplex PCR, and TCRdb holds only the in-frame ones, with some missing. Counted here are about 250,000 clones, 60% to 75% occurring once; the ten biggest clones make up 15%. The sequencing used PBMCs, collected after 24 months of ibrutinib treatment. The receptors come from a human donor with chronic lymphocytic leukemia. Each CDR3 is given with its conserved first and last residue. The order of the fields is D gene, V gene, clone size, J gene, CDR3 DNA, CDR3 protein. The D gene is left open where the match is weak. Size is stated for part of the rows, as once, few or many counts, or as a class when the clone is expanded.

d_call: -
v_call: TRBV28
clone_size: -
j_call: TRBJ2-3
cdr3_nt: TGTGCCAGCCGAAGGGATACGCAGTATTTT
cdr3_aa: CASRRDTQYF

d_call: -
v_call: TRBV18
clone_size: few
j_call: TRBJ2-5
cdr3_nt: TGTGCCAGCTCACGAGCACGGGAGCGAGAGACCCAGTACTTC
cdr3_aa: CASSRARERETQYF

d_call: -
v_call: TRBV15
clone_size: few
j_call: TRBJ2-7
cdr3_nt: TGTGCCACCAGCAGCCCCGGAGTCGGCAGGGTGTTCGAGCAGTACTTC
cdr3_aa: CATSSPGVGRVFEQYF

d_call: TRBD1
v_call: TRBV6-5
clone_size: -
j_call: TRBJ1-2
cdr3_nt: TGTGCCAGCAGTTATTTGGGACAGGGAAAGTATGGCTACACCTTC
cdr3_aa: CASSYLGQGKYGYTF

d_call: -
v_call: TRBV4-3
clone_size: -
j_call: TRBJ1-5
cdr3_nt: TGCGCCAGCAGCCAAGGGACAGCGAGCAATCAGCCCCAGCATTTT
cdr3_aa: CASSQGTASNQPQHF

d_call: -
v_call: TRBV7-9
clone_size: -
j_call: TRBJ2-7
cdr3_nt: TGTGCCAGCACAGAGCAGGGCACCTACGAGCAGTACTTC
cdr3_aa: CASTEQGTYEQYF

d_call: -
v_call: TRBV30
clone_size: -
j_call: TRBJ2-6
cdr3_nt: TGTGCCTGGGCCCCGGTGTCTGGGGCCAACGTCCTGACTTTC
cdr3_aa: CAWAPVSGANVLTF

d_call: -
v_call: TRBV25-1
clone_size: -
j_call: TRBJ2-7
cdr3_nt: TGTGCCAGCAGTGAAGCCCAAGGGGCCTACGAGCAGTACTTC
cdr3_aa: CASSEAQGAYEQYF

d_call: -
v_call: TRBV5-8
clone_size: -
j_call: TRBJ2-5
cdr3_nt: TGTGCCAGCAGCGCGCGAATGGGGGGCTCAGAGACCCAGTACTTC
cdr3_aa: CASSARMGGSETQYF

d_call: -
v_call: TRBV30
clone_size: -
j_call: TRBJ2-3
cdr3_nt: TGTGCCTGGACTGGGTCGGGAGAGTTCACAGATACGCAGTATTTT
cdr3_aa: CAWTGSGEFTDTQYF

d_call: -
v_call: TRBV5-1
clone_size: -
j_call: TRBJ2-3
cdr3_nt: TGCGCCAGCAGCCCTCAGGGATGGGAAGATACGCAGTATTTT
cdr3_aa: CASSPQGWEDTQYF

d_call: -
v_call: TRBV15
clone_size: -
j_call: TRBJ1-2
cdr3_nt: TGTGCCACCAGCAGTCCCTCAGGAGGGAAATCTGGCTACACCTTC
cdr3_aa: CATSSPSGGKSGYTF

d_call: TRBD2
v_call: TRBV6-5
clone_size: -
j_call: TRBJ2-7
cdr3_nt: TGTGCCAGCAGTTGGACTAGCGGGAGTAGGTACGAGCAGTACTTC
cdr3_aa: CASSWTSGSRYEQYF

d_call: -
v_call: TRBV29-1
clone_size: -
j_call: TRBJ1-2
cdr3_nt: TGCAGCGTTGAAAATGACAGGCTGGGAGGCTACACCTTC
cdr3_aa: CSVENDRLGGYTF

d_call: -
v_call: TRBV7-3
clone_size: -
j_call: TRBJ2-3
cdr3_nt: TGTGCCAGCAGTTCTATTAGCACAGATACGCAGTATTTT
cdr3_aa: CASSSISTDTQYF

d_call: TRBD1
v_call: TRBV5-1
clone_size: once
j_call: TRBJ2-1
cdr3_nt: TGCGCCAGCAGCCCAGGGACAGGGGTAGGCAATGAGCAGTTCTTC
cdr3_aa: CASSPGTGVGNEQFF

d_call: -
v_call: TRBV11-2
clone_size: once
j_call: TRBJ1-1
cdr3_nt: TGTGCCAGCAGCTTAGCGGGGAGGGGGACTGAAGCTTTCTTT
cdr3_aa: CASSLAGRGTEAFF

d_call: TRBD2
v_call: TRBV6-1
clone_size: few
j_call: TRBJ2-1
cdr3_nt: TGTGCCAGCAGTGAAAAGGGACTAGCGGGAGGAATGAGGTACAATGAGCAGTTCTTC
cdr3_aa: CASSEKGLAGGMRYNEQFF

d_call: -
v_call: TRBV6-5
clone_size: -
j_call: TRBJ1-4
cdr3_nt: TGTGCCAGCAGTTACTCTACCCGCGATGAAAAACTGTTTTTT
cdr3_aa: CASSYSTRDEKLFF

d_call: -
v_call: TRBV19
clone_size: -
j_call: TRBJ1-2
cdr3_nt: TGTGCCAGTAGTACGGCAGCCCTTAACTATGGCTACACCTTC
cdr3_aa: CASSTAALNYGYTF

d_call: -
v_call: TRBV9
clone_size: -
j_call: TRBJ2-3
cdr3_nt: TGTGCCAGCAGCGGACTCGGAGATACGCAGTATTTT
cdr3_aa: CASSGLGDTQYF

d_call: -
v_call: TRBV11-3
clone_size: -
j_call: TRBJ2-3
cdr3_nt: TGTGCCAGCAGCCCGCCCTATAGCACAGATACGCAGTATTTT
cdr3_aa: CASSPPYSTDTQYF

d_call: -
v_call: TRBV6-5
clone_size: few
j_call: TRBJ2-1
cdr3_nt: TGTGCCAGCAGTTCGGAGCTCAGGGGTGAGCAGTTCTTC
cdr3_aa: CASSSELRGEQFF

d_call: -
v_call: TRBV25-1
clone_size: -
j_call: TRBJ2-1
cdr3_nt: TGTGCCAGCAGCGAGGGATATTACTACAATGAGCAGTTCTTC
cdr3_aa: CASSEGYYYNEQFF

d_call: -
v_call: TRBV6-5
clone_size: -
j_call: TRBJ2-5
cdr3_nt: TGTGCCAGCAGTCCCCGGCAGGGGCACGAGACCCAGTACTTC
cdr3_aa: CASSPRQGHETQYF

d_call: -
v_call: TRBV25-1
clone_size: -
j_call: TRBJ2-6
cdr3_nt: TGTGCCAGCGGGGACACATCTGGGGCCAACGTCCTGACTTTC
cdr3_aa: CASGDTSGANVLTF

d_call: -
v_call: TRBV7-9
clone_size: few
j_call: TRBJ2-5
cdr3_nt: TGTGCCAGCAGCTTAGGAAGGGCCGCCGCGGAGACCCAGTACTTC
cdr3_aa: CASSLGRAAAETQYF

d_call: TRBD2
v_call: TRBV27
clone_size: -
j_call: TRBJ2-1
cdr3_nt: TGTGCCAGCAGTTCCCGCGGTAGCGGGAACTACAATGAGCAGTTCTTC
cdr3_aa: CASSSRGSGNYNEQFF

d_call: TRBD1
v_call: TRBV12-5
clone_size: -
j_call: TRBJ1-2
cdr3_nt: TGTGCTAGTGGTCTTCATACGGACAGGGTCTATGGCTACACCTTC
cdr3_aa: CASGLHTDRVYGYTF